This T cell receptor (beta chain) is from a study of T cell responses to AZD1222 COVID-19 vaccine. Study observations and caveats: Among the donors, most were white British and more were female, and clonal diversity was possibly underestimated. Only after the peak T cell response were repertoires sampled. CD4 TCRs linked to vaccination spanned spike, dominating at 160-218 and 743-854. Unmutated variant regions are reportedly targeted by nearly half of spike-specific TCRs.

By proportion, this clone is large. Antigen unknown. The data were produced by immunoSEQ multiplex PCR, yet TCRdb's version contains in-frame clones alone and is incomplete. The table lists around 110,000 clones, 85% to 90% of them singletons. With V trimmed by 7 bases and J by 0 bases, 11 bases remained unmatched. The CDR3 contains 19 residues. The germline V gene encodes CDR1 SEHNR and CDR2 FQNEAQ (reference sequence). The gene calls are TRBV7-9 and TRBJ2-1; 14 positions agree with TRBD2. The sample consisted of peripheral blood, taken on day 0 of AZD1222 vaccination. This receptor was obtained from an adult in good health. The CDR3: CASNKGTSGGHRSYNEQFF. CDR3 coding DNA: TGTGCCAGCAATAAAGGGACTAGCGGGGGCCACCGCTCCTACAATGAGCAGTTCTTC.